This TCR beta chain was identified in a study of shared clonotypes between healthy human individuals. J lost 4 bases, V lost 2 bases, and 9 bases had no gene match. Germline CDR1 is SGDLS and CDR2 is YYNGEE. The CDR3 runs 17 residues. Clones were sequenced by immunoSEQ multiplex PCR, and TCRdb holds only the in-frame ones, with some missing. Counted here are a few million clones, roughly 92% occurring once; the ten biggest clones make up roughly 0.15%. The clonotype originates from a man aged 18 to 35 in good health. The chain uses TRBV9 and TRBJ2-2, with 9 bases lining up with TRBD2. The specimen sequenced was naive CD4+ T cells sorted from blood. Subset described: CD45RA+ positively selected. The CDR3 protein is CASSVGIAGVSTGELFF. The CDR3 DNA reads as TGTGCCAGCAGCGTTGGTATAGCGGGAGTCAGCACCGGGGAGCTGTTTTTT.